This is a list of T cell receptor beta chains from one sample in a study of PD-L1 blockade in urothelial cancer. Only in-frame clones appear in the TCRdb table, and some are missing; sequencing was by immunoSEQ multiplex PCR. Among fewer than 85,000 clones listed, almost 90% were seen once. Sample: PBMCs, taken around atezolizumab (anti-PD-L1) treatment. The receptors shown here come from a man in his fifties or sixties with urothelial cancer. CDR3s include the opening cysteine and the closing phenylalanine or tryptophan. The D gene is left open where the match is weak. Clone size is not always given. Where it is, it says once, few, many or a class for expanded clones.

TRBJ2-5,-,-,13,TRBV15,TGTGCCACCAGCCTCACGTGGGCAGAGACCCAGTACTTC,CATSLTWAETQYF
TRBJ1-2,-,-,15,TRBV7-2,TGTGCCAGCAGCTTAGGGAGGGGCCCCTACTATGGCTACACCTTC,CASSLGRGPYYGYTF
TRBJ2-5,-,TRBD2,15,TRBV7-9,TGTGCCAGCAGTATAGCGGGAGGGTATCAAGAGACCCAGTACTTC,CASSIAGGYQETQYF
TRBJ1-5,-,-,14,TRBV2,TGTGCCAGCAGTGAATTCAGAAAAAATCAGCCCCAGCATTTT,CASSEFRKNQPQHF
TRBJ2-2,once,TRBD1,15,TRBV2,TGTGCCAGCAGTGAAATCCAGGGGGCTTCCGGGGAGCTGTTTTTT,CASSEIQGASGELFF
TRBJ2-7,-,TRBD1,17,TRBV2,TGTGCCAGCAGTGGGGGACAGCCTTCTCTACTCACCTACGAGCAGTACTTC,CASSGGQPSLLTYEQYF
TRBJ2-6,-,TRBD1,18,TRBV7-9,TGTGCCAGCAGCCCCCTCCCCGGGACAGGGTCCGGGGCCAACGTCCTGACTTTC,CASSPLPGTGSGANVLTF
TRBJ2-3,once,TRBD1,14,TRBV2,TGTGCCAGCAGCGTCGACAGGGGGACAGATACGCAGTATTTT,CASSVDRGTDTQYF
TRBJ2-1,-,TRBD2,15,TRBV11-3,TGTGCCAGCAGTATAATAGCGGGGGGGAGGAATGAGCAGTTCTTC,CASSIIAGGRNEQFF
TRBJ2-3,-,TRBD2,16,TRBV5-1,TGCGCCAGCAGCTTGAGTCTAGCGGGAAGCACAGATACGCAGTATTTT,CASSLSLAGSTDTQYF
TRBJ1-6,-,-,15,TRBV11-3,TGTGCCAGCAGCCCATGGACAGAAGGGGACTCACCCCTCCACTTT,CASSPWTEGDSPLHF
TRBJ2-7,-,TRBD1,15,TRBV30,TGTGCCTGGAATAAGGGGGCAGGGGCGAGCGACGAGCAGTACTTC,CAWNKGAGASDEQYF
TRBJ2-3,-,-,18,TRBV5-5,TGTGCCAGCAGCTGGGAAGGGTGGCAGACTACTAGCACAGATACGCAGTATTTT,CASSWEGWQTTSTDTQYF
TRBJ2-2,few,-,13,TRBV29-1,TGCAGCGTTAACGCTCACAGTACCGGGGAGCTGTTTTTT,CSVNAHSTGELFF